This record looks at one T cell receptor beta chain sequence and its context. Its antigen is not known. TCRdb passed the RT-PCR reads through MiXCR, listing each CDR3 protein once. The sample lists around 650,000 distinct CDR3 sequences; less than 20% were seen once. The data are from a study of response to subunit inactivated influenza vaccine. Study observations and caveats: Each seasonal influenza vaccination recruits few new T cells, the authors suggested.

Per the germline V gene, CDR1 is SGHTA and CDR2 is FQGNSA. Trimming stripped 1 base from V and 7 bases from J, with 17 bases between. There are 16 residues in the CDR3. The TCR sequence derives from a man in his fifties or sixties who received an inactivated influenza vaccine. Source: PBMCs from blood, taken 11 to 12 days after vaccination. This chain links TRBV7-2 with TRBJ2-1, with D possibly matching TRBD2 (6 bases). CDR3 amino acids: CASSLDGTSRVNEQFF. CDR3 bases: TGTGCCAGCAGCTTAGACGGGACTTCGAGAGTAAATGAGCAGTTCTTC.